The 12 T cell receptor beta chains listed next were all sequenced from one sample in a study of technical replicates of blood from a handful of donors (dated 2017 in TCRdb). The library was built by means of the immunoSEQ multiplex PCR assay. TCRdb obtained this table from immuneACCESS and retained in-frame rearrangements with V and J assigned. These tables miss some clones; where compared with another copy, unresolved V genes account for less than half of the shortfall, and the remainder is unexplained. The sample records 70,000 to 80,000 clones, roughly 89% of which are singletons. The leading ten clones occupy less than 0.4% of the sample. Sequenced input: T cells isolated from PBMCs. The source of these receptors is a human donor in good health. Some clones in this sample may be carry-over from other donors' samples.

DNA for the CDR3: TGTGCCAGCAGCCAAGCGGAGGGACTAGCGGGGGGGCGTGGGGCCAACGTCCTGACTTTC. This encodes CASSQAEGLAGGRGANVLTF. This chain uses TRBV4-2 with TRBJ2-6; 16 bases align to TRBD2. J was trimmed by 3 bases and V by 1 base; bases with no gene match: 6. In germline, CDR1 is LGHNA, CDR2 YNFKEQ. CDR3 length: 20 residues.

CDR3 in DNA: TGTGCCAGCCTTGGACTCGGCCCTGAAGCTTTCTTT. Its translation is CASLGLGPEAFF. The rearrangement uses TRBV6-5 and TRBJ1-1, with D uncertain. CDR1 MNHEY and CDR2 SVGAGI come from the germline V gene. V was clipped by 8 bases and J by 6 bases, with 13 bases between them. The CDR3 consists of 12 residues.

The rearrangement joins TRBV20-1 to TRBJ1-1; no firm D call. Trimming pared 6 bases from V and 7 bases from J, leaving 9 bases between. The CDR3 has 10 amino acids. The germline V gene has CDR1 DFQATT and CDR2 SNEGSKA (reference sequence). The CDR3 DNA sequence: TGCAGTGCAGCCTATGATGAAGCTTTCTTT. This translates into CSAAYDEAFF.

The chain carries TRBV19 and TRBJ1-1, with a weak D call TRBD1 (5 bases). The CDR3 spans 15 residues. Trimming took off 3 bases at V and 7 bases at J, with 18 bases between the two ends. Per germline, CDR1 LNHDA and CDR2 SQIVND (reference sequence). The CDR3 DNA is TGTGCCAGTAGTATGGGGGGGACGGGCCACTATGAAGCTTTCTTT. Translated, it gives CASSMGGTGHYEAFF.

The chain employs TRBV13 and TRBJ1-1, with no clear D. The germline V gene encodes CDR1 PRHDT and CDR2 FYEKMQ (reference sequence). This CDR3 has 16 amino acids. Deletions cut 2 bases from V and 4 bases from J, with 17 bases between. The CDR3 DNA reads TGTGCCAGCAGCTTATATTCGAGCAGTGGACTCACTGAAGCTTTCTTT. Residues: CASSLYSSSGLTEAFF.

CDR3 in amino acids: CASREGAGNTIYF. CDR3 DNA sequence: TGTGCCAGCAGGGAAGGGGCTGGAAACACCATATATTTT. This chain uses TRBV5-4 with TRBJ1-3; TRBD1 might be the D (5 bases). Germline CDR1 reads SGHNT; CDR2 reads YYREEE (reference sequence). The CDR3 is 13 amino acids. Trimming left V 5 bases short and J 2 bases short, with 8 bases between.

V is TRBV5-1 and J is TRBJ2-5; no firm D call. From germline, CDR1 is SGHRS and CDR2 YFSETQ. V was trimmed by 0 bases and J by 2 bases, leaving 5 bases between them. The CDR3 runs 13 residues. DNA of the CDR3: TGCGCCAGCAGCTTGGATCCACAAGAGACCCAGTACTTC. It translates to CASSLDPQETQYF.

V and J are TRBV27 and TRBJ2-1, with 10 bases matching TRBD2. The CDR3 has 14 amino acids. CDR1 is MNHEY and CDR2 is SMNVEV in the germline V gene (reference sequence). Trimming removed 5 bases from V and 6 bases from J; junction bases left unmatched: 4. CDR3 coding DNA: TGTGCCAGCAGTAGCGGGGGGGGGAGCAATGAGCAGTTCTTC. Protein sequence: CASSSGGGSNEQFF.

The chain combines TRBV28 with TRBJ1-2; a weak D match, TRBD1 (5 bases). This CDR3 has 15 residues. Germline CDR1 MDHEN, CDR2 SYDVKM. Trimming left V 6 bases short and J 5 bases short, with 19 bases between. The CDR3 region is CASSLPPGRGYGYTF. CDR3 nucleotides: TGTGCCAGCAGCCTACCCCCGGGGCGGGGTTATGGCTACACCTTC.

The chain recombines TRBV2 with TRBJ2-3; weak D call: TRBD1 (6 bases). Germline CDR1 and CDR2: SNHLY and FYNNEI. V dropped 6 bases and J dropped 8 bases, with 24 bases sitting between them. CDR3 length equals 16 residues. CDR3 nucleotides: TGTGCCAGCAGGGTATTAGGGGGACCCCAACTAAGTACGCAGTATTTT. As protein: CASRVLGGPQLSTQYF.

The chain is built from TRBV18 and TRBJ1-2; D uncertain. This CDR3 contains 10 residues. Germline values: CDR1 KGHSH, CDR2 LQKENI. Trimming stripped 6 bases from V and 8 bases from J, with 7 bases between. The CDR3 is CASSSYGYTF. As DNA, the CDR3 is TGTGCCAGCTCGTCCTACGGCTACACCTTC.

The chain joins TRBV19 to TRBJ2-7, with a tentative D call TRBD1 (5 bases). Trimming shortened V by 1 base and J by 4 bases, and 11 bases separated the two germline ends. There are 14 residues in the CDR3. Germline V gene lookup returns CDR1 LNHDA and CDR2 SQIVND (reference sequence). The DNA of the CDR3 is TGTGCCAGTAGTATAGGAAGGGGCAGTTACGAGCAGTACTTC. Translated, it gives CASSIGRGSYEQYF.